The T cell receptor (beta chain) described here comes from a study of CD8 T cells in Susac syndrome. Findings of the study overall: Susac-specific public clones were found in total CD8+ and CD8+ TEMRA repertoires, numbering 15 to 20 and five, respectively.

A note on this clonotype: Its antigen remains unknown.

RNA in amounts of roughly 0.5 to 1 ug was reverse transcribed with random hexamers. TCRdb passed the immunoSEQ multiplex PCR reads through MiXCR, listing each CDR3 protein once. Of nearly 110,000 distinct CDR3 sequences listed, roughly 94% are singletons. CDR1 MNHEY and CDR2 SMNVEV come from the germline V gene (reference sequence). CDR3 size: 16 residues. Unmatched junction bases numbered 10, after V lost 4 bases and J lost 5 bases. The chain joins TRBV27 to TRBJ2-2, with TRBD1 matching 7 bases. The receptor comes from a human donor with Susac syndrome. The sequenced sample consisted of CD8+ T cells from PBMCs. In nucleotides, the CDR3 is TGTGCCAGCAGTTACTACACAGGGGATGGAACCGGGGAGCTGTTTTTT. It yields the protein CASSYYTGDGTGELFF.